Following are 24 T cell receptor beta chains from one sample sequenced in a study of long-term antiretroviral therapy in people with HIV (dated by TCRdb to 2021 to 2024). The immunoSEQ hsTCRB v3.0 assay was used at survey level resolution for TRB variable region sequencing. This is the immuneACCESS table as TCRdb keeps it, with only in-frame sequences that have V and J called. A part of the clones is gone; compared with another copy, unresolved V genes explain less than half, and the rest is unexplained. This sample comprises about 50,000 clones, around 84% of them detected only once. The biggest ten clones account for 2.5% to 3% of the sample. The input for sequencing was unsorted PBMCs, taken 0.8 years after starting antiretroviral therapy. The receptors were sampled from a woman between 18 and 30 years old with HIV.

This chain joins TRBV28 and TRBJ2-7; 7 nucleotides line up with TRBD1. The V segment lost 5 bases and the J segment 0 bases; nucleotides outside the gene matches: 10. The CDR3 totals 16 residues. Germline lookup yields CDR1 MDHEN and CDR2 SYDVKM. The CDR3 DNA reads TGTGCCAGCAGTGCTACAGGGGACCCTTACTCCTACGAGCAGTACTTC. It yields the protein CASSATGDPYSYEQYF.

The CDR3 loop reads CASYSGANVLTF. The CDR3 nucleotides are TGTGCCAGTTACTCTGGGGCCAACGTCCTGACTTTC. The chain employs TRBV9 and TRBJ2-6; D remains ambiguous. The V end lost 8 bases, the J end lost 0 bases, and 3 bases lay between the germline ends. The CDR3 has 12 residues. Germline CDR1 and CDR2: SGDLS and YYNGEE.

J is TRBJ2-3 and V is TRBV9; either TRBD1 or TRBD2 may supply D (5 bases each). This CDR3 region has 13 residues. Germline CDR1 SGDLS, CDR2 YYNGEE. Trimming stripped 6 bases from V and 6 bases from J, with 14 bases between. CDR3 in amino acids: CASTAEWGDTQYF. The CDR3 coding sequence is TGTGCCAGCACCGCGGAGTGGGGGGATACGCAGTATTTT.

The V and J genes are TRBV6-5 and TRBJ1-2, with TRBD1 matching 8 bases. Germline CDR1 reads MNHEY; CDR2 reads SVGAGI. The CDR3 totals 16 residues. The V and J ends lost 0 bases and 8 bases, in that order; junction bases with no gene match: 11. This CDR3 is CASSYSLRGRIGGYTF. The CDR3 DNA reads as TGTGCCAGCAGTTACTCTCTCAGGGGGCGTATAGGAGGCTACACCTTC.

This clone counts as medium-sized. The V call is TRBV9, the J call TRBJ1-1, with D unclear. The CDR3 is 12 residues long. In germline, CDR1 is SGDLS, CDR2 YYNGEE. V was trimmed by 0 bases and J by 3 bases, leaving 3 bases between them. DNA for the CDR3: TGTGCCAGCAGCGTAGGCGACACTGAAGCTTTCTTT. This gives the protein CASSVGDTEAFF. The full variable domain, with the rest looked up from reference TRBV9 and TRBJ1-1, is DSGVTQTPKHLITATGQRVTLRCSPRSGDLSVYWYQQSLDQGLQFLIQYYNGEERAKGNILERFSAQQFPDLHSELNLSSLELGDSALYFCASSVGDTEAFFGQGTRLTVV.

The chain joins TRBV27 to TRBJ2-6; tentatively, D is TRBD1 (8 bases). V lost 3 bases and J lost 4, with 16 bases in between. This CDR3 comprises 17 residues. Per the germline V gene, CDR1 is MNHEY and CDR2 is SMNVEV (reference sequence). CDR3 loop: CASSLNRGGAGANVLTF. For the CDR3, the DNA is TGTGCCAGCAGTTTGAACAGGGGGGGTGCCGGGGCCAACGTCCTGACTTTC. The entire variable domain, with the rest obtained from reference TRBV27 and TRBJ2-6, is as follows: EAQVTQNPRYLITVTGKKLTVTCSQNMNHEYMSWYRQDPGLGLRQIYYSMNVEVTDKGDVPEGYKVSRKEKRNFPLILESPSPNQTSLYFCASSLNRGGAGANVLTFGAGSRLTVL.

The V call is TRBV7-6, the J call TRBJ2-7, with 8 bases aligning to TRBD1. Germline V gene lookup returns CDR1 SGHVS and CDR2 FNYEAQ. The CDR3 spans 14 residues. The V and J ends lost 4 bases and 7 bases, in that order; junction bases with no gene match: 9. Here the CDR3 DNA reads TGTGCCAGCAGCTCCGGACAGGGTGGCCGGGAGCAGTACTTC. The encoded protein is CASSSGQGGREQYF. The whole variable domain, filled in from reference TRBV7-6 and TRBJ2-7, reads GAGVSQSPRYKVTKRGQDVALRCDPISGHVSLYWYRQALGQGPEFLTYFNYEAQQDKSGLPNDRFSAERPEGSISTLTIQRTEQRDSAMYRCASSSGQGGREQYFGPGTRLTVT.

CDR3 loop: CASSLATGNTGELFF. CDR3 bases: TGCGCCAGCAGCTTGGCGACAGGGAACACCGGGGAGCTGTTTTTT. The chain couples TRBV5-1 to TRBJ2-2, with D perhaps TRBD1 (6 bases). Deletions cut 0 bases from V and 1 base from J, with 7 bases between. The CDR3 is 15 residues long. Per the germline V gene, CDR1 is SGHRS and CDR2 is YFSETQ.

This clone was seen only once. This sequence joins TRBV10-3 and TRBJ2-2, with D perhaps TRBD1 or TRBD2 (5 bases each). Germline V gives CDR1 ENHRY, CDR2 SYGVKD. The germline V and J ends were trimmed by 6 bases and 1 base, with 15 bases remaining between them. The CDR3 runs to 16 residues. The CDR3 nucleotides are TGTGCCATCAGCCGCTCCGGGACGGGGAACACCGGGGAGCTGTTTTTT. Its protein is CAISRSGTGNTGELFF.

The chain employs TRBV4-3 and TRBJ1-2; TRBD1 might be the D (6 bases). This CDR3 contains 14 residues. Germline V gene data show CDR1 as LGHNA and CDR2 as YSLEER. V was cut by 2 bases and J by 8 bases, with 15 bases left in between. The DNA of the CDR3 is TGCGCCAGCAGCCAACTAGGGGGAGACGGCGGCTACACCTTC. Translating it yields CASSQLGGDGGYTF.

This rearrangement joins TRBV18 to TRBJ2-7, with 7 bases lining up with TRBD2. V was pared by 3 bases and J by 5 bases, with 7 bases of the junction left unmatched. Germline lookup yields CDR1 KGHSH and CDR2 LQKENI. This CDR3 has 14 residues. The CDR3 reads CASSPLAGENEQYF. The CDR3 DNA reads as TGTGCCAGCTCACCCCTGGCGGGGGAGAACGAGCAGTACTTC.

This clone occurred a few times. The chain is built from TRBV28 and TRBJ2-7; no clear D gene. The ends were cut back, 7 bases at V and 4 bases at J, with 8 bases in the middle. The CDR3 sequence is 11 residues long. Germline CDR1 and CDR2: MDHEN and SYDVKM. CDR3 in DNA: TGTGCCAGCACCTCCTCATACGAGCAGTACTTC. Its translation is CASTSSYEQYF.

This clone was seen once. J is TRBJ2-1 and V is TRBV4-3, with TRBD2 matching 11 bases. Trimming cost V 0 bases and J 1 base; bases outside gene matches: 2. The CDR3 spans 17 residues. Germline assignment: CDR1 LGHNA and CDR2 YSLEER. The CDR3 region is CASSQEGLAVSYNEQFF. DNA of the CDR3: TGCGCCAGCAGCCAAGAGGGACTAGCGGTTTCCTACAATGAGCAGTTCTTC.

CDR3 sequence reads: CASSMQREGAMGADTQYF. The CDR3 nucleotides are TGTGCCAGTAGTATGCAACGGGAGGGGGCCATGGGCGCAGATACGCAGTATTTT. The chain is built from TRBV19 and TRBJ2-3, with a tentative D call TRBD2 (8 bases). The germline V and J ends were trimmed by 3 bases and 4 bases, with 23 bases remaining between them. The CDR3 extends over 18 amino acids. Looked up from germline, CDR1 is LNHDA and CDR2 is SQIVND (reference sequence).

The count of this clone is one. The chain joins TRBV27 to TRBJ1-5; D ambiguous. Looked up from germline, CDR1 is MNHEY and CDR2 is SMNVEV (reference sequence). The CDR3 totals 14 residues. Trimming shortened V by 6 bases and J by 2 bases, and 11 bases separated the two germline ends. CDR3 loop: CASRGWEGNQPQHF. CDR3 DNA sequence: TGTGCCAGCAGAGGGTGGGAAGGCAATCAGCCCCAGCATTTT.

The chain joins TRBV27 to TRBJ2-6; D remains unclear. Germline CDR1 is MNHEY and CDR2 is SMNVEV (reference sequence). The ends were cut back, 6 bases at V and 0 bases at J, with 6 bases in the middle. There are 14 residues in the CDR3. The CDR3 loop is CASSPFSGANVLTF. The CDR3 DNA is TGTGCCAGCAGCCCCTTCTCTGGGGCCAACGTCCTGACTTTC.

The gene calls are TRBV6-5 and TRBJ1-2, with 8 bases lining up with TRBD1. V lost 3 bases to trimming and J lost 4 bases; unmatched junction nucleotides: 7. The CDR3 totals 15 residues. The germline V gene encodes CDR1 MNHEY and CDR2 SVGAGI. The CDR3 reads CASSYGRGHGYGYTF. CDR3 coding DNA: TGTGCCAGCAGTTATGGCAGGGGGCACGGCTATGGCTACACCTTC.

The chain is built from TRBV27 and TRBJ2-1; D tentatively fits TRBD1 or TRBD2 (7 bases each). V was pared by 0 bases and J by 9 bases, with 18 bases between. This CDR3 spans 16 amino acids. In germline, CDR1 is MNHEY, CDR2 SMNVEV (reference sequence). CDR3 coding DNA: TGTGCCAGCAGTTTATCGTACAGGGGCGGGGGTAGTGAGCAGTTCTTC. Translated, it gives CASSLSYRGGGSEQFF.

The chain uses TRBV4-1 and TRBJ2-7; 8 nucleotides match TRBD2. CDR1 MGHRA and CDR2 YSYEKL come from the germline V gene. V lost 5 bases, J lost 1 base, and 10 bases stayed unmatched. The CDR3 consists of 16 residues. CDR3 nucleotides: TGCGCCAGCAGCATCGGGCGGGCTAGCGGGTCCTACGAGCAGTACTTC. Its protein product is CASSIGRASGSYEQYF.

This clone appeared a single time. The rearrangement links TRBV18 to TRBJ1-2, with no clear D. This CDR3 has 12 residues. Per germline, CDR1 KGHSH and CDR2 LQKENI. V was shortened by 5 bases and J by 1 base, with 5 bases between the two germline ends. This CDR3 reads CASSRDNYGYTF. CDR3 DNA: TGTGCCAGCTCAAGGGATAACTATGGCTACACCTTC.

The chain employs TRBV6-1 and TRBJ1-4; D is ambiguous. CDR1 and CDR2 from the germline V gene are MNHNS and SASEGT. The length of the CDR3 is 13 residues. V was clipped by 7 bases and J by 0 bases, with 6 bases between them. This CDR3 is CASMVTTNEKLFF. The CDR3 coding sequence is TGTGCCAGCATGGTGACAACTAATGAAAAACTGTTTTTT.

This sequence joins TRBV9 and TRBJ2-7, with D uncertain. V was shortened by 2 bases and J by 0 bases, with 9 bases between the two germline ends. The CDR3 is 14 residues long. Germline CDR1 reads SGDLS; CDR2 reads YYNGEE. The CDR3 bases are TGTGCCAGCAGCGTTCACGGAAGCTCCTACGAGCAGTACTTC. Its translation: CASSVHGSSYEQYF.

CDR3 sequence: CASRAGRASGRGNEQFF. CDR3 coding DNA: TGTGCCAGCAGGGCAGGCAGGGCTAGCGGGAGGGGCAATGAGCAGTTCTTC. The chain links TRBV25-1 to TRBJ2-1; 12 bases match TRBD2. The CDR3 loop spans 17 amino acids. With V trimmed by 6 bases and J by 6 bases, 12 bases remained unmatched. The germline V gene has CDR1 MGHDK and CDR2 SYGVNS.

The chain recombines TRBV2 with TRBJ2-1; 9 bases match TRBD2. In germline, CDR1 is SNHLY, CDR2 FYNNEI. The CDR3 contains 15 residues. With 5 bases clipped from V and 0 bases from J, the junction kept 2 bases outside the gene matches. The CDR3 region is CASSRAGGSYNEQFF. As DNA, the CDR3 is TGTGCCAGCAGTAGAGCGGGAGGCTCCTACAATGAGCAGTTCTTC.